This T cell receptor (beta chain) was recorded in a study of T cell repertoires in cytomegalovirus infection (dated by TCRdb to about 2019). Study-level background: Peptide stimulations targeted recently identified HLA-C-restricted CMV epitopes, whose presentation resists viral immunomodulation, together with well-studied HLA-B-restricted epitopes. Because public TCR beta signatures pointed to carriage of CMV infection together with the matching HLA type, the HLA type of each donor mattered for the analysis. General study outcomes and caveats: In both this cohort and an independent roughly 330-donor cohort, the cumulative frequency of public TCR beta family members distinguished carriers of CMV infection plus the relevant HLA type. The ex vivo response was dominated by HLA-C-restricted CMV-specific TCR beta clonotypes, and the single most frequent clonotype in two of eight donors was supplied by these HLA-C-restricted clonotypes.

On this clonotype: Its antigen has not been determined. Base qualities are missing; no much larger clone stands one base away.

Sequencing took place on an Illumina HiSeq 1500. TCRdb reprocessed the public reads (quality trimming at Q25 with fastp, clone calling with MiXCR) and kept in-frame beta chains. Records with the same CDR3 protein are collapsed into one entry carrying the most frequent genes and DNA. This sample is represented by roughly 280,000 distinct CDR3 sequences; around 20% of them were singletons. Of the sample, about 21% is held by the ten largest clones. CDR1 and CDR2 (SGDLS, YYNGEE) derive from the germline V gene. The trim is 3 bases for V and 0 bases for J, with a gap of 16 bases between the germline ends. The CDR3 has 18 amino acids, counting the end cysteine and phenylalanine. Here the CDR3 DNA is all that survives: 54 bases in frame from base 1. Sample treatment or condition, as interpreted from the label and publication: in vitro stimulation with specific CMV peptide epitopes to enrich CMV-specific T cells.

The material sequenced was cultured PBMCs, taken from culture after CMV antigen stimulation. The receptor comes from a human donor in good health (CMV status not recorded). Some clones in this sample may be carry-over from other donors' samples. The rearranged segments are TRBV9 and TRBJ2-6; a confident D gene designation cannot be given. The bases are TGTGCCAGCAGCGCCCAATTAAGACGGAGCTCTGGGGCCAACGTCCTGACTTTC. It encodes CASSAQLRRSSGANVLTF.